The 19 T cell receptor beta chains in this list originate from one sample, sequenced in a study of cytomegalovirus exposure and HLA in healthy donors. PCR primers comprised 60 Vbeta and 13 Jbeta primers. Clones were sequenced by immunoSEQ multiplex PCR, and TCRdb holds only the in-frame ones, with some missing. The table shows 170,000 or so clones, with around 78% occurring only once. Sequenced input: PBMCs. The origin of the receptors is a woman aged 50 to 60 in good health and CMV-seropositive.

This clone was observed a few times. This chain connects TRBV9 to TRBJ2-5; D perhaps matches TRBD2 (5 bases). Per germline, CDR1 SGDLS and CDR2 YYNGEE. The CDR3 is 14 residues long. V lost 0 bases and J lost 5, with 11 bases in between. The CDR3 reads CASSVGSGGETQYF. The DNA of the CDR3 is TGTGCCAGCAGCGTAGGAAGCGGCGGGGAGACCCAGTACTTC.

The chain has TRBV4-2 and TRBJ1-3; D gene unclear. The CDR3 has 16 amino acids. Trimming removed 4 bases at V and 0 bases at J, with 13 bases between. The germline V gene has CDR1 LGHNA and CDR2 YNFKEQ. In DNA form, the CDR3 reads TGTGCCAGCAGCCCCCTGACGGGGAGCTCTGGAAACACCATATATTTT. Protein sequence: CASSPLTGSSGNTIYF.

This clone came up a few times. The chain has TRBV6-5 and TRBJ2-7; maybe TRBD1 (5 bases). CDR1 and CDR2 (germline): MNHEY, SVGAGI. Trimming stripped 6 bases from V and 4 bases from J, with 13 bases between. The CDR3 covers 13 residues. For the CDR3, the DNA is TGTGCCAGCAGAGGCCAGGGATGGTACGAGCAGTACTTC. Encoded protein: CASRGQGWYEQYF.

V gene TRBV9 combines with J gene TRBJ2-2; TRBD1 might be the D (5 bases). CDR1 and CDR2 (germline): SGDLS, YYNGEE. The length of the CDR3 is 15 residues. Between the trimmed V and J ends, which lost 4 bases and 1 base, there was a span of 11 bases. CDR3 nucleotide sequence: TGTGCCAGCAGCTGGACGACAGAGAACACCGGGGAGCTGTTTTTT. It is translated as CASSWTTENTGELFF.

V is TRBV5-6 and J is TRBJ1-1; possible D gene TRBD1, 6 bases. The CDR3 has 13 amino acids. The germline gives CDR1 SGHDT, CDR2 YYEEEE. Trimming removed 4 bases at V and 3 bases at J, with 10 bases between. CDR3 nucleotide sequence: TGTGCCAGCAGCCATCAGGGGTACACTGAAGCTTTCTTT. Translated: CASSHQGYTEAFF.

This clone has more than one count but fewer than ten. V is TRBV4-1 and J is TRBJ2-7; no reliable D call. The length of the CDR3 is 13 residues. V gave up 1 base and J gave up 2 bases, with 6 bases separating them. Germline-derived CDR1 and CDR2 are MGHRA and YSYEKL. CDR3 sequence (DNA): TGCGCCAGCAGCCAAGTGGCCACCTACGAGCAGTACTTC. Residues: CASSQVATYEQYF.

The gene calls are TRBV27 and TRBJ2-7, with 7 bases fitting TRBD1. Looked up from germline, CDR1 is MNHEY and CDR2 is SMNVEV (reference sequence). V shed 3 bases, J shed 6 bases, and the junction held 5 bases outside the gene matches. The CDR3 loop spans 13 amino acids. The CDR3 loop is CASSLTGLSEQYF. As DNA, the CDR3 is TGTGCCAGCAGTTTGACAGGGTTGAGCGAGCAGTACTTC.

This chain uses TRBV10-2 with TRBJ2-1, with unresolved D. Germline CDR1 reads WSHSY; CDR2 reads SAAADI. The ends were cut back, 8 bases at V and 4 bases at J, with 6 bases in the middle. This CDR3 spans 11 amino acids. CDR3 DNA: TGCGCCAGCGGCCAGTACAATGAGCAGTTCTTC. Amino acid sequence: CASGQYNEQFF.

The rearrangement links TRBV2 to TRBJ1-1, with D tentatively TRBD1 (5 bases). This CDR3 has 18 amino acids. Germline V lookup: CDR1 SNHLY, CDR2 FYNNEI. Trimming stripped 0 bases from V and 3 bases from J, with 20 bases between. CDR3 loop: CASSEALQDTSPDTEAFF. CDR3 nucleotide sequence: TGTGCCAGCAGTGAAGCGCTTCAGGACACTTCTCCGGACACTGAAGCTTTCTTT.

The chain employs TRBV6-5 and TRBJ1-4, with unresolved D. Per germline, CDR1 MNHEY and CDR2 SVGAGI. The CDR3 has 16 amino acids. V was pared by 4 bases and J by 6 bases, with 18 bases between. Here the CDR3 DNA reads TGTGCCAGCAGTTCTGGACCGGGAGGGCCATATGAAAAACTGTTTTTT. Amino acids: CASSSGPGGPYEKLFF.

The V gene is TRBV7-9, the J gene TRBJ2-3; D gene uncertain. Germline CDR1 and CDR2: SEHNR and FQNEAQ (reference sequence). The CDR3 sequence is 17 residues long. V gave up 1 base and J gave up 0 bases, with 14 bases separating them. CDR3 region: CASSLVGAQMSTDTQYF. DNA of the CDR3: TGTGCCAGCAGCTTAGTCGGTGCACAGATGAGCACAGATACGCAGTATTTT.

V gene TRBV5-1 combines with J gene TRBJ2-2, with a tentative D call TRBD2 (6 bases). The V and J ends lost 4 bases and 6 bases respectively, with 13 bases between them. The CDR3 has 14 residues. The V gene's germline CDR1 is SGHRS and CDR2 YFSETQ. The CDR3 here is CASSISSVAGELFF. The CDR3 DNA reads as TGCGCCAGCAGCATCTCTAGCGTCGCCGGGGAGCTGTTTTTT.

This chain uses TRBV4-1 with TRBJ2-1; possible D gene TRBD1, 5 bases. This CDR3 comprises 15 residues. The germline CDR1 and CDR2 sequences are MGHRA and YSYEKL. Deletions cut 3 bases from V and 0 bases from J, with 9 bases between. The CDR3 DNA reads as TGCGCCAGCAGCCAGGACACAAGCTCCTACAATGAGCAGTTCTTC. It yields the protein CASSQDTSSYNEQFF.

The chain joins TRBV2 to TRBJ2-2; 16 bases are a match to TRBD2. The CDR3 spans 16 residues. Trimming at V came to 6 bases and at J to 5 bases, leaving 3 bases not matched to a gene. Germline lookup yields CDR1 SNHLY and CDR2 FYNNEI. CDR3 DNA: TGTGCCAGCAGGGGACTAGCGGGGGGGCGGACCGGGGAGCTGTTTTTT. Protein sequence: CASRGLAGGRTGELFF.

In this sample, this clone turned up a few times. The V gene is TRBV6-6, the J gene TRBJ1-4; 8 bases align to TRBD1. CDR3 length equals 14 residues. The V and J ends lost 6 bases and 6 bases, in that order; junction bases with no gene match: 6. Per the germline V gene, CDR1 is MNHNY and CDR2 is SVGAGI (reference sequence). The CDR3 spells CASSRTGSDEKLFF. CDR3 bases: TGTGCCAGCAGCCGGACAGGGAGTGATGAAAAACTGTTTTTT.

This clone was counted only a few times. The rearrangement links TRBV6-5 to TRBJ1-5, with a weak D call TRBD1 (5 bases). V lost 6 bases, J lost 1 base, and 10 bases lay in between. The CDR3 is made up of 14 amino acids. Germline loops: CDR1 MNHEY, CDR2 SVGAGI. CDR3 region: CASRTRGSNQPQHF. Here the CDR3 DNA reads TGTGCCAGCAGGACCCGGGGGAGCAATCAGCCCCAGCATTTT.

The chain has TRBV19 and TRBJ1-1; D remains unclear. CDR1 and CDR2 (germline): LNHDA, SQIVND (reference sequence). The CDR3 is 14 residues long. V was shortened by 1 base and J by 1 base, with 7 bases between the two germline ends. The CDR3 protein is CASSIVSGNTEAFF. CDR3 nucleotides: TGTGCCAGTAGTATAGTATCGGGGAACACTGAAGCTTTCTTT.

This rearrangement joins TRBV5-8 to TRBJ2-5; TRBD1 agrees at 8 bases. After removal of 0 bases from V and 2 bases from J, the junction contained 9 bases not matched to a gene. Germline loops: CDR1 SGHTS, CDR2 YDEGEE. This CDR3 spans 17 amino acids. CDR3 bases: TGTGCCAGCAGCTTGGCCTTGTCGACAGGGGAGCAAGAGACCCAGTACTTC. It is translated as CASSLALSTGEQETQYF.

The CDR3 sequence: CASFAAGQGGNEQFF. The CDR3 DNA sequence: TGTGCCAGTTTTGCTGCGGGACAGGGTGGCAATGAGCAGTTCTTC. The chain couples TRBV19 to TRBJ2-1, with 9 bases identical to TRBD1. Germline V lookup: CDR1 LNHDA, CDR2 SQIVND (reference sequence). V shed 8 bases and J 6 bases; nucleotides not matched to a gene: 11. This CDR3 comprises 15 residues.